This entry lists 32 T cell receptor beta chains sequenced from one sample in a study of OX40 agonist ivuxolimab in advanced cancers. The table came from immunoSEQ multiplex PCR; TCRdb's copy has only in-frame clones and leaves some out. The data hold tens of thousands of clones, with just over 90% observed a single time. The sample in question was CD4+ or CD8+ T cells sorted from blood, obtained in a trial of the OX40 agonist ivuxolimab. All receptors come from an adult with an advanced solid tumor such as melanoma, head and neck, liver or kidney cancer.

The chain has TRBV28 and TRBJ1-4, with D maybe TRBD1 (5 bases). The CDR3 loop spans 14 amino acids. Germline loops: CDR1 MDHEN, CDR2 SYDVKM. V lost 0 bases, J lost 8 bases, and 10 bases lay in between. CDR3 DNA: TGTGCCAGCAGTTTATGGGCCGGGACGGAAAAACTGTTTTTT. Its translation: CASSLWAGTEKLFF.

V usage is TRBV4-1 and J usage is TRBJ1-2; 7 bases fit TRBD1. Trimming cost V 4 bases and J 6 bases; bases outside gene matches: 5. Germline-derived CDR1 and CDR2 are MGHRA and YSYEKL. This CDR3 has 13 amino acids. The CDR3 DNA follows: TGCGCCAGCAGCCGTACAGGGGATAATGGCTACACCTTC. This translates into CASSRTGDNGYTF.

This clone has a single count. This chain connects TRBV28 to TRBJ1-3; 8 bases are shared with TRBD1. In germline, CDR1 is MDHEN, CDR2 SYDVKM. There are 16 residues in the CDR3. V shed 5 bases and J 0 bases; nucleotides not matched to a gene: 6. The CDR3 protein is CASSGDRTYSGNTIYF. The CDR3 DNA sequence: TGTGCCAGCAGTGGGGACAGGACCTACTCTGGAAACACCATATATTTT.

DNA of the CDR3: TGTGCCAGCAGCAGAGCGGGGGGCTTCTACGAGCAGTACTTC. This sequence encodes CASSRAGGFYEQYF. The chain combines TRBV2 with TRBJ2-7; 9 bases agree with TRBD2. Unmatched junction bases numbered 6, after V lost 6 bases and J lost 3 bases. This CDR3 has 14 residues. Germline CDR1 reads SNHLY; CDR2 reads FYNNEI.

The V gene is TRBV11-3, the J gene TRBJ1-4, with 11 bases that match TRBD1. The CDR3 extends over 15 amino acids. Germline CDR1 is SGHNT and CDR2 is YENEEA. V lost 5 bases to trimming and J lost 8 bases; unmatched junction nucleotides: 7. The CDR3 sequence is CASSRGQGDQEKLFF. The DNA of the CDR3 is TGTGCCAGCAGCAGGGGACAGGGGGATCAGGAAAAACTGTTTTTT.

V and J are TRBV5-1 and TRBJ1-4; 7 positions agree with TRBD1. Looked up from germline, CDR1 is SGHRS and CDR2 is YFSETQ. The CDR3 consists of 16 residues. The V gene end was trimmed by 4 bases and the J gene end by 3 bases; junction bases not matched to a gene: 9. The CDR3 loop is CASSESPGQPNEKLFF. CDR3 sequence (DNA): TGCGCCAGCAGCGAGAGTCCGGGACAGCCTAATGAAAAACTGTTTTTT.

This clone was observed a single time. The chain employs TRBV5-1 and TRBJ1-2; 7 bases map to TRBD1. V was clipped by 1 base and J by 3 bases; unmatched bases: 0. Germline lookup yields CDR1 SGHRS and CDR2 YFSETQ. This CDR3 comprises 13 residues. This CDR3 reads CASSLTGDYGYTF. The CDR3 region has the DNA TGCGCCAGCAGCTTGACAGGGGACTATGGCTACACCTTC.

This rearrangement joins TRBV11-3 to TRBJ2-3, with D possibly TRBD2 on 6 matching bases. Germline values: CDR1 SGHNT, CDR2 YENEEA. V was pared by 0 bases and J by 11 bases, with 12 bases between. The CDR3 has 13 amino acids. The chain's CDR3 is CASSLEGGSRQYF. CDR3 nucleotide sequence: TGTGCCAGCAGCTTAGAAGGAGGGTCCAGGCAGTATTTT.

V usage is TRBV11-2 and J usage is TRBJ1-1, with D possibly being TRBD1 (5 bases). Germline V gene sequence: CDR1 SGHAT, CDR2 FQNNGV. V was shortened by 2 bases and J by 5 bases, with 15 bases between the two germline ends. The CDR3 loop spans 15 amino acids. This CDR3 is CASSLLYQGRTEAFF. In nucleotides, the CDR3 is TGTGCCAGCAGCTTATTATATCAGGGAAGGACTGAAGCTTTCTTT.

The gene calls are TRBV6-1 and TRBJ2-2, with TRBD1 as a possible D gene (5 bases). The length of the CDR3 is 14 residues. V shed 6 bases and J shed 5 bases, with 13 bases lying between them. Germline CDR1 MNHNS, CDR2 SASEGT. CDR3 sequence reads: CASSRQPQTGELFF. The CDR3 DNA reads as TGTGCCAGCAGCCGACAGCCTCAAACCGGGGAGCTGTTTTTT.

The rearrangement joins TRBV7-2 to TRBJ2-1; TRBD2 matches 13 bases. The germline gives CDR1 SGHTA, CDR2 FQGNSA. V was clipped by 1 base and J by 8 bases; unmatched bases: 5. This CDR3 is built from 16 residues. For the CDR3, the DNA is TGTGCCAGCAGCTTAGTTCGACTAGCGGGAGGCTATGAGCAGTTCTTC. Translation: CASSLVRLAGGYEQFF. The complete variable domain, with remaining parts taken from reference TRBV7-2 and TRBJ2-1, reads GAGVSQSPSNKVTEKGKDVELRCDPISGHTALYWYRQSLGQGLEFLIYFQGNSAPDKSGLPSDRFSAERTGGSVSTLTIQRTQQEDSAVYLCASSLVRLAGGYEQFFGPGTRLTVL.

This chain joins TRBV2 and TRBJ2-1; 8 bases are a match to TRBD2. From germline, CDR1 is SNHLY and CDR2 FYNNEI. The CDR3 runs 15 residues. V lost 6 bases, J lost 3 bases, and 7 bases stayed unmatched. DNA of the CDR3: TGTGCCAGCAGGGACCTGAGCGGGAGCTACAATGAGCAGTTCTTC. Translation: CASRDLSGSYNEQFF. The full variable domain, its missing parts supplied by reference TRBV2 and TRBJ2-1, is EPEVTQTPSHQVTQMGQEVILRCVPISNHLYFYWYRQILGQKVEFLVSFYNNEISEKSEIFDDQFSVERPDGSNFTLKIRSTKLEDSAMYFCASRDLSGSYNEQFFGPGTRLTVL.

The table lists this clone with a few counts. The gene calls are TRBV7-9 and TRBJ2-1; D call uncertain. V was cut by 5 bases and J by 16 bases, with 12 bases left in between. There are 10 residues in the CDR3. Germline loops: CDR1 SEHNR, CDR2 FQNEAQ (reference sequence). Written as DNA, the CDR3 is TGTGCCAGCAGCATCCAGGCGATTTTCTTC. It encodes CASSIQAIFF.

CDR3 protein: CASSERGTGELFF. CDR3 DNA: TGTGCCAGCAGTGAGCGTGGCACCGGGGAGCTGTTTTTT. The gene calls are TRBV2 and TRBJ2-2, with D unclear. Germline V gene data show CDR1 as SNHLY and CDR2 as FYNNEI. The CDR3 spans 13 residues. The V gene lost 3 bases and the J gene lost 4 bases, with 6 bases spanning the gap. The full variable domain, with the rest looked up from reference TRBV2 and TRBJ2-2, is EPEVTQTPSHQVTQMGQEVILRCVPISNHLYFYWYRQILGQKVEFLVSFYNNEISEKSEIFDDQFSVERPDGSNFTLKIRSTKLEDSAMYFCASSERGTGELFFGEGSRLTVL.

V is TRBV5-6 and J is TRBJ2-1; the D is unclear. The CDR3 is 16 residues long. V was shortened by 4 bases and J by 4 bases, with 18 bases between the two germline ends. Germline lookup yields CDR1 SGHDT and CDR2 YYEEEE. CDR3 sequence (DNA): TGTGCCAGCAGCGGGCCTGGCGGAACCACATACAATGAGCAGTTCTTC. Encoded protein: CASSGPGGTTYNEQFF.

Relative to its sample, this clone is medium-sized (0.01 to 0.1%). This sequence joins TRBV4-1 and TRBJ1-5; TRBD1 agrees at 9 bases. From germline, CDR1 is MGHRA and CDR2 YSYEKL. V shed 4 bases, J shed 3 bases, and the junction held 7 bases outside the gene matches. CDR3 length: 16 residues. CDR3 protein: CASSPGQGSFNQPQHF. CDR3 nucleotide sequence: TGCGCCAGCAGCCCCGGACAGGGGAGTTTCAATCAGCCCCAGCATTTT.

The genes are TRBV6-5 and TRBJ2-3; 11 nucleotides match TRBD2. Germline V gene data show CDR1 as MNHEY and CDR2 as SVGAGI. The CDR3 has 15 residues. Trimming removed 6 bases from V and 1 base from J; junction bases left unmatched: 3. The CDR3 DNA reads TGTGCCAGCAGCCCACTAGCGGGAGGCACAGATACGCAGTATTTT. Translated, it gives CASSPLAGGTDTQYF.

The chain combines TRBV7-2 with TRBJ2-5; possibly TRBD2 for D (6 bases). The length of the CDR3 is 16 residues. Trimming removed 4 bases at V and 9 bases at J, with 24 bases between. The V gene's germline CDR1 is SGHTA and CDR2 FQGNSA. CDR3 DNA sequence: TGTGCCAGCAGCTCAACCGGGACTCAAGGGGTGAGGGCCCAGTACTTC. This codes for CASSSTGTQGVRAQYF.

The chain uses TRBV7-2 and TRBJ1-3; 7 bases fit TRBD1. The V gene end was trimmed by 1 base and the J gene end by 6 bases; junction bases not matched to a gene: 6. CDR3 length equals 15 residues. CDR1 SGHTA and CDR2 FQGNSA come from the germline V gene. CDR3 sequence: CASSLEGGEVNTIYF. The CDR3 nucleotides are TGTGCCAGCAGCTTAGAAGGGGGCGAGGTAAACACCATATATTTT.

The chain joins TRBV7-2 to TRBJ2-1; 10 bases map to TRBD2. The CDR3 runs to 15 residues. Germline V gives CDR1 SGHTA, CDR2 FQGNSA. The ends lost 2 bases at V and 8 bases at J; junction bases unmatched: 6. Written as DNA, the CDR3 is TGTGCCAGCAGCTTAATGTATCTAGCGGGAGATGAGCAGTTCTTC. Its protein product is CASSLMYLAGDEQFF.

The rearrangement links TRBV7-9 to TRBJ2-7, with TRBD2 identical over 11 bases. The V segment lost 4 bases and the J segment 5 bases; nucleotides outside the gene matches: 16. CDR1 and CDR2 (germline): SEHNR, FQNEAQ (reference sequence). The CDR3 spans 18 residues. CDR3 sequence reads: CASSSKTRASGRNNEQYF. The CDR3 DNA sequence: TGTGCCAGCAGCTCAAAGACTAGGGCTAGCGGGAGGAACAACGAGCAGTACTTC.

This clone occurred a few times. The chain carries TRBV7-8 and TRBJ2-7; no definite D call. Germline loops: CDR1 SGHVS, CDR2 FQNEAQ. The V and J ends lost 4 bases and 7 bases respectively, with 8 bases between them. The CDR3 covers 11 residues. CDR3 nucleotide sequence: TGTGCCAGCAGCTCAACTGGGGAGCAGTACTTC. As protein: CASSSTGEQYF.

CDR3 bases: TGTGCCAGCAGATCTGTGTACAATGAGCAGTTCTTC. It translates to CASRSVYNEQFF. This chain joins TRBV6-6 and TRBJ2-1; no clear D gene. The length of the CDR3 is 12 residues. CDR1 is MNHNY and CDR2 is SVGAGI in the germline V gene (reference sequence). V was pared by 6 bases and J by 4 bases, with 7 bases between.

The chain has TRBV5-4 and TRBJ2-5; D is uncertain. Deletions cut 4 bases from V and 6 bases from J, with 10 bases between. There are 12 residues in the CDR3. Germline V CDR1 and CDR2: SGHNT, YYREEE (reference sequence). The CDR3 spells CASSIHRQTQYF. In DNA, the CDR3 is TGTGCCAGCAGCATCCACCGCCAGACCCAGTACTTC.

The chain recombines TRBV5-8 with TRBJ2-6; D remains ambiguous. The CDR3 covers 16 residues. Germline-derived CDR1 and CDR2 are SGHTS and YDEGEE. The V end was cut by 7 bases, the J end by 4 bases, with 18 bases between. CDR3 in DNA: TGTGCCAGCGCCTTTCAGGTTTTGGCGGGGGCCAACGTCCTGACTTTC. Translating gives CASAFQVLAGANVLTF.

The sample holds one count of this clone. The J gene is TRBJ1-5, the V gene TRBV11-3; 9 nucleotides agree with TRBD1. The CDR3 covers 13 residues. The J segment lost 5 bases and the V segment lost 5 bases, leaving 1 base of the junction unmatched. Germline CDR1 and CDR2: SGHNT and YENEEA. In DNA form, the CDR3 reads TGTGCCAGCAGCCGGACAGGGGATCAGCCCCAGCATTTT. Translated, it gives CASSRTGDQPQHF. Full variable domain (rest looked up from reference TRBV11-3 and TRBJ1-5): EAGVVQSPRYKIIEKKQPVAFWCNPISGHNTLYWYLQNLGQGPELLIRYENEEAVDDSQLPKDRFSAERLKGVDSTLKIQPAELGDSAVYLCASSRTGDQPQHFGDGTRLSIL.

The chain recombines TRBV7-8 with TRBJ2-7; the match to TRBD1 covers 12 bases. This CDR3 has 15 residues. The junction had 9 bases not matched to a gene; V was cut back by 6 bases and J by 6 bases. CDR1 SGHVS and CDR2 FQNEAQ come from the germline V gene. The CDR3 region is CASSYTGTGGSEQYF. The CDR3 coding sequence is TGTGCCAGCAGTTATACCGGGACAGGGGGCTCCGAGCAGTACTTC.

This clone was recorded a few times. The gene calls are TRBV29-1 and TRBJ2-3; 16 nucleotides line up with TRBD2. The CDR3 extends over 15 amino acids. V gave up 8 bases and J gave up 5 bases; unmatched junction bases: 7. Germline assignment: CDR1 SQVTM and CDR2 ANQGSEA. DNA of the CDR3: TGCAGCCTAAAGGGGACTAGCGGGAGGGGAGATACGCAGTATTTT. Its protein is CSLKGTSGRGDTQYF.

This clone came up once. The chain links TRBV18 to TRBJ2-2; no clear D. The germline CDR1 and CDR2 sequences are KGHSH and LQKENI. The CDR3 has 15 amino acids. Trimming removed 4 bases from V and 4 bases from J, with 13 bases in between. CDR3 amino acids: CASSRPDMPTGELFF. The CDR3, as DNA: TGTGCCAGCTCACGGCCAGACATGCCCACCGGGGAGCTGTTTTTT.

The chain joins TRBV18 to TRBJ1-5; D remains unclear. Germline CDR1 and CDR2: KGHSH and LQKENI. This CDR3 is built from 15 residues. V was clipped by 2 bases and J by 0 bases, with 8 bases between them. The CDR3 spells CASSPGVYSNQPQHF. Here the CDR3 DNA reads TGTGCCAGCTCACCAGGGGTCTATAGCAATCAGCCCCAGCATTTT.

The V gene is TRBV28, the J gene TRBJ1-2; D call uncertain. CDR1 is MDHEN and CDR2 is SYDVKM in the germline V gene. The CDR3 is 12 amino acids. Trimming removed 5 bases from V and 0 bases from J, with 4 bases in between. CDR3 sequence (DNA): TGTGCCAGCAGTCTAACTAACTATGGCTACACCTTC. It is translated as CASSLTNYGYTF.

This chain joins TRBV5-1 and TRBJ1-4; the D is unclear. Trimming pared 4 bases from V and 8 bases from J, leaving 15 bases between. Germline assignment: CDR1 SGHRS and CDR2 YFSETQ. This CDR3 spans 14 amino acids. CDR3 residues: CASSPDPEREKLFF. The CDR3 DNA reads TGCGCCAGCAGCCCCGACCCGGAGAGGGAAAAACTGTTTTTT.